Listed here are 22 T cell receptor beta chains from one sample, sequenced in a study of cytomegalovirus exposure and HLA in healthy donors. The PCR contained 60 Vbeta and 13 Jbeta primers. The assay was immunoSEQ multiplex PCR, and TCRdb's table has in-frame clones only and misses some. Altogether 170,000 or so clones are present, under 85% being singletons, with the ten largest covering about 2.7%. The sample taken for sequencing was PBMCs. These receptors were obtained from a male donor in good health and CMV-seronegative.

The rearrangement uses TRBV2 and TRBJ1-5; the D gene is possibly TRBD1 (5 bases). Germline V gives CDR1 SNHLY, CDR2 FYNNEI. V was clipped by 4 bases and J by 7 bases, with 17 bases between them. The length of the CDR3 is 15 residues. The chain's CDR3 is CASSGAGRISQPQHF. The CDR3 nucleotides read TGTGCCAGCAGTGGTGCGGGGCGCATTAGCCAGCCCCAGCATTTT.

The J gene is TRBJ1-3, the V gene TRBV30; D gene ambiguous. V shed 8 bases and J shed 0 bases, with 26 bases lying between them. This CDR3 comprises 18 residues. Germline CDR1 reads GTSNPN; CDR2 reads SVGIG (reference sequence). The CDR3 protein is CALGGPRWASGSGNTIYF. Here the CDR3 DNA reads TGTGCCCTGGGAGGGCCACGGTGGGCATCCGGCTCTGGAAACACCATATATTTT.

The chain has TRBV30 and TRBJ2-1; TRBD2 agrees at 10 bases. The trim removed 0 bases at V and 8 bases at J, leaving 4 bases unmatched. Germline V gene sequence: CDR1 GTSNPN, CDR2 SVGIG (reference sequence). The CDR3 has 14 residues. The chain's CDR3 is CAWSVLAGEDEQFF. The CDR3 DNA follows: TGTGCCTGGAGTGTTCTAGCGGGAGAAGATGAGCAGTTCTTC.

The chain recombines TRBV19 with TRBJ2-2, with TRBD1 identical over 7 bases. This CDR3 has 14 residues. Germline lookup yields CDR1 LNHDA and CDR2 SQIVND (reference sequence). V shed 9 bases, J shed 3 bases, and the junction held 7 bases outside the gene matches. The CDR3 here is CASGRDRYTGELFF. CDR3 DNA sequence: TGTGCCAGCGGACGGGACAGATACACCGGGGAGCTGTTTTTT. The whole variable domain, remainder taken from reference TRBV19 and TRBJ2-2, is DGGITQSPKYLFRKEGQNVTLSCEQNLNHDAMYWYRQDPGQGLRLIYYSQIVNDFQKGDIAEGYSVSREKKESFPLTVTSAQKNPTAFYLCASGRDRYTGELFFGEGSRLTVL.

The gene calls are TRBV27 and TRBJ2-7, with TRBD1 identical over 11 bases. CDR3 size: 13 residues. In germline, CDR1 is MNHEY, CDR2 SMNVEV (reference sequence). J gave up 6 bases and V 6 bases, and 4 bases lay outside the gene matches. The CDR3 region has the DNA TGTGCCAGCAGCCCCGGGACAGGGGGCGAGCAGTACTTC. Translating it yields CASSPGTGGEQYF.

The chain links TRBV7-3 to TRBJ1-5; 10 bases agree with TRBD1. The CDR3 has 15 residues. The V gene's germline CDR1 is SGHTA and CDR2 FQGTGA. V was clipped by 5 bases and J by 6 bases; unmatched bases: 7. CDR3 coding DNA: TGTGCCAGCAGCGCCGGGACAGGGGCCGGTCAGCCCCAGCATTTT. Its translation: CASSAGTGAGQPQHF.

This clone was seen more than once but under ten times. The chain recombines TRBV27 with TRBJ1-2; D gene uncertain. The CDR3 spans 13 residues. The germline gives CDR1 MNHEY, CDR2 SMNVEV (reference sequence). The ends were cut back, 6 bases at V and 1 base at J, with 9 bases in the middle. CDR3 sequence reads: CASSYSFNYGYTF. CDR3 coding DNA: TGTGCCAGCAGCTACAGCTTTAACTATGGCTACACCTTC.

The chain has TRBV25-1 and TRBJ2-1; 8 nucleotides agree with TRBD1. The V gene end was trimmed by 3 bases and the J gene end by 15 bases; junction bases not matched to a gene: 7. The CDR3 extends over 12 amino acids. CDR1 is MGHDK and CDR2 is SYGVNS in the germline V gene. CDR3 sequence: CASSEEGQALFF. CDR3 DNA: TGTGCCAGCAGTGAGGAGGGACAGGCCTTGTTCTTC.

The chain joins TRBV6-5 to TRBJ2-7; D might be TRBD1 (5 bases). Germline CDR1 reads MNHEY; CDR2 reads SVGAGI. V dropped 8 bases and J dropped 1 base, with 15 bases sitting between them. This CDR3 spans 14 amino acids. The CDR3 spells CASADRLASYEQYF. DNA for the CDR3: TGTGCCAGCGCAGACAGACTCGCTTCCTACGAGCAGTACTTC.

This chain joins TRBV5-1 and TRBJ2-5; D is undetermined. The CDR3 has 13 amino acids. The germline gives CDR1 SGHRS, CDR2 YFSETQ. V lost 0 bases, J lost 4 bases, and 7 bases lay in between. CDR3 DNA: TGCGCCAGCAGCTTGGTAGTCGGAGAGACCCAGTACTTC. Its translation: CASSLVVGETQYF.

This chain joins TRBV30 and TRBJ2-7; 8 bases match TRBD1. The CDR3 covers 16 residues. The V gene end was trimmed by 3 bases and the J gene end by 2 bases; junction bases not matched to a gene: 12. CDR1 is GTSNPN and CDR2 is SVGIG in the germline V gene (reference sequence). Written as DNA, the CDR3 is TGTGCCTGGAGGGATCAGGGGACAGGATTCGCCTACGAGCAGTACTTC. It yields the protein CAWRDQGTGFAYEQYF. Together with reference TRBV30 and TRBJ2-7, the CDR3 gives the full variable domain: SQTIHQWPATLVQPVGSPLSLECTVEGTSNPNLYWYRQAAGRGLQLLFYSVGIGQISSEVPQNLSASRPQDRQFILSSKKLLLSDSGFYLCAWRDQGTGFAYEQYFGPGTRLTVT.

The V and J genes are TRBV7-6 and TRBJ1-1; TRBD1 might be the D (5 bases). Trimming took off 5 bases at V and 4 bases at J, with 17 bases between the two ends. The length of the CDR3 is 15 residues. CDR1 is SGHVS, CDR2 FNYEAQ, per germline. The DNA for the CDR3 is TGTGCCAGCAGCCCGAGGACACATCGGAGCACTGAAGCTTTCTTT. This codes for CASSPRTHRSTEAFF.

The count of this clone is one. This sequence joins TRBV6-5 and TRBJ1-5, with TRBD1 identical over 7 bases. Germline V CDR1 and CDR2: MNHEY, SVGAGI. There are 15 residues in the CDR3. V lost 0 bases and J lost 2; bases outside the gene matches: 1. CDR3 in amino acids: CASSYSQGRNQPQHF. CDR3 nucleotide sequence: TGTGCCAGCAGTTACTCACAGGGGCGCAATCAGCCCCAGCATTTT.

Only a few counts were recorded for this clone. V and J are TRBV6-5 and TRBJ2-1, with 9 positions matching TRBD2. The length of the CDR3 is 15 residues. V trimming: 6 bases; J trimming: 7 bases; junction bases outside the gene matches: 10. CDR1 is MNHEY and CDR2 is SVGAGI in the germline V gene. The CDR3 region has the DNA TGTGCCAGCAGACTTTCTAGCGGGATTGGGAATGAGCAGTTCTTC. It specifies CASRLSSGIGNEQFF.

The V call is TRBV19, the J call TRBJ2-3; D not certain. The V gene lost 3 bases and the J gene lost 2 bases, with 15 bases spanning the gap. The CDR3 contains 16 residues. CDR1 LNHDA and CDR2 SQIVND come from the germline V gene (reference sequence). The CDR3 DNA follows: TGTGCCAGTAGTATCTCCACGCTGAGGTACACAGATACGCAGTATTTT. It yields the protein CASSISTLRYTDTQYF. The whole variable domain, filled in from reference TRBV19 and TRBJ2-3, reads DGGITQSPKYLFRKEGQNVTLSCEQNLNHDAMYWYRQDPGQGLRLIYYSQIVNDFQKGDIAEGYSVSREKKESFPLTVTSAQKNPTAFYLCASSISTLRYTDTQYFGPGTRLTVL.

The chain uses TRBV4-1 and TRBJ2-3, with TRBD2 matching 12 bases. The V gene's germline CDR1 is MGHRA and CDR2 YSYEKL. This CDR3 spans 17 amino acids. The V segment lost 0 bases and the J segment 1 base; nucleotides outside the gene matches: 2. CDR3 bases: TGCGCCAGCAGCCAAGAAGGGACTAGCGGGCGCACAGATACGCAGTATTTT. This gives the protein CASSQEGTSGRTDTQYF.

The CDR3 DNA sequence: TGCGCCAGCAGCGTGACAGGGTCTAACAACGAGCAGTACTTC. Translated: CASSVTGSNNEQYF. The V and J genes are TRBV5-1 and TRBJ2-7, with 7 bases aligning to TRBD1. In germline, CDR1 is SGHRS, CDR2 YFSETQ. V was pared by 4 bases and J by 5 bases, with 9 bases of the junction left unmatched. The length of the CDR3 is 14 residues.

This clone was seen only a few times. The rearrangement uses TRBV6-5 and TRBJ2-1, with D tentatively TRBD2 (5 bases). Trimming stripped 7 bases from V and 11 bases from J, with 18 bases between. The CDR3 covers 13 residues. Germline values: CDR1 MNHEY, CDR2 SVGAGI. The CDR3 nucleotides are TGTGCCAGCACCTTAGCGATGACAATGAAGCAGTTCTTC. This codes for CASTLAMTMKQFF.

This sequence joins TRBV7-3 and TRBJ2-2; D unclear. The V gene's germline CDR1 is SGHTA and CDR2 FQGTGA. This CDR3 contains 13 residues. V lost 6 bases and J lost 6, with 11 bases in between. The CDR3 DNA is TGTGCCAGCAGGCGAACGGTCTCCGGGGAGCTGTTTTTT. Protein: CASRRTVSGELFF.

The genes are TRBV28 and TRBJ1-5; TRBD1 might be the D (6 bases). V was pared by 3 bases and J by 1 base, with 13 bases between. The CDR3 is 16 residues long. The germline V gene has CDR1 MDHEN and CDR2 SYDVKM. For the CDR3, the DNA is TGTGCCAGCAGTTTCTGGAGCCAGGGGAGCAATCAGCCCCAGCATTTT. Its protein product is CASSFWSQGSNQPQHF.

The chain employs TRBV4-1 and TRBJ2-1; 14 bases fit TRBD2. Trimming removed 10 bases from V and 3 bases from J; junction bases left unmatched: 8. The CDR3 has 16 residues. Germline V gives CDR1 MGHRA, CDR2 YSYEKL. The CDR3 region has the DNA TGCGCCACCGCGGCCGGGACTAGCGGGAGCTACAATGAGCAGTTCTTC. Its translation: CATAAGTSGSYNEQFF.

The CDR3 reads CSVEDQVTDTQYF. The CDR3 region has the DNA TGCAGCGTTGAAGATCAGGTTACAGATACGCAGTATTTT. V is TRBV29-1 and J is TRBJ2-3; D not certain. Trimming removed 0 bases from V and 3 bases from J, with 7 bases in between. CDR3 size: 13 residues. The germline V gene has CDR1 SQVTM and CDR2 ANQGSEA.